A single sample is the source of the 24 T cell receptor beta chains below, sequenced in a study of T cell repertoires in cytomegalovirus infection. TCRdb itself ran the reads through MiXCR, one entry per CDR3 protein. The sample holds 450,000 to 650,000 distinct CDR3 sequences, just under 40% seen once. Their cognate antigens are unknown. The sequenced sample was cultured PBMCs, obtained from culture after CMV antigen stimulation. The receptors were gathered from a human donor in good health (CMV status not recorded). Some clones in this sample may be carry-over from other donors' samples.

There are a few counts of this clonotype. This rearrangement joins TRBV28 to TRBJ1-3; perhaps TRBD1 as D (5 bases). Trimming pared 2 bases from V and 7 bases from J, leaving 15 bases between. This CDR3 comprises 15 residues. From germline, CDR1 is MDHEN and CDR2 SYDVKM. The CDR3 here is CASSLEVIKGNTIYF. The CDR3 DNA follows: TGTGCCAGCAGTTTAGAGGTGATCAAGGGGAACACCATATATTTT.

V usage is TRBV6-6 and J usage is TRBJ1-6; possibly TRBD1 for D (5 bases). This CDR3 has 15 residues. V lost 6 bases and J lost 7, with 16 bases in between. From germline, CDR1 is MNHNY and CDR2 SVGAGI (reference sequence). For the CDR3, the DNA is TGTGCCAGCAGCCGGGACTCTCTAGAAAATTCACCCCTCCACTTT. It yields the protein CASSRDSLENSPLHF.

The chain recombines TRBV7-9 with TRBJ1-1, with D possibly TRBD1 on 6 matching bases. The V and J ends lost 4 bases and 4 bases respectively, with 13 bases between them. The V gene's germline CDR1 is SEHNR and CDR2 FQNEAQ (reference sequence). This CDR3 region has 14 residues. CDR3: CASSYQQGPTEAFF. The CDR3 DNA follows: TGTGCCAGCAGCTACCAACAGGGACCCACTGAAGCTTTCTTT.

This clonotype has a handful of counts. The chain is built from TRBV2 and TRBJ2-7; no reliable D call. The CDR3 consists of 10 residues. Germline V gene lookup returns CDR1 SNHLY and CDR2 FYNNEI. Between the trimmed V and J ends, which lost 2 bases and 9 bases, there was a span of 5 bases. CDR3 loop: CASSEKRQYF. The CDR3 DNA is TGTGCCAGCAGTGAAAAGAGGCAGTACTTC. The variable domain in full, with the rest retrieved from reference TRBV2 and TRBJ2-7, is EPEVTQTPSHQVTQMGQEVILRCVPISNHLYFYWYRQILGQKVEFLVSFYNNEISEKSEIFDDQFSVERPDGSNFTLKIRSTKLEDSAMYFCASSEKRQYFGPGTRLTVT.

This clonotype was seen a handful of times. V is TRBV12-3 or TRBV12-4 and J is TRBJ1-5, with 7 bases matching TRBD1. The CDR3 is 14 residues long. V shed 6 bases and J 5 bases; nucleotides not matched to a gene: 7. CDR3 protein: CASSKDREDQPQHF. Here the CDR3 DNA reads TGTGCCAGCAGCAAAGACAGGGAAGATCAGCCCCAGCATTTT.

This chain joins TRBV12-3 or TRBV12-4 and TRBJ2-3; D might be TRBD1 or TRBD2, each matching 6 bases. The CDR3 is made up of 15 amino acids. V lost 7 bases and J 1 base, leaving 15 bases between the germline ends. CDR3 region: CASNLRGPRTDTQYF. DNA for the CDR3: TGTGCCAGCAACCTACGGGGGCCCCGCACAGATACGCAGTATTTT.

The V and J genes are TRBV5-4 and TRBJ2-1, with 9 bases lining up with TRBD2. Germline CDR1 reads SGHNT; CDR2 reads YYREEE (reference sequence). This CDR3 comprises 15 residues. V lost 0 bases and J lost 3; bases outside the gene matches: 1. CDR3 in DNA: TGTGCCAGCAGCTTGGGGACTAGCGACTACAATGAGCAGTTCTTC. It yields the protein CASSLGTSDYNEQFF.

The chain employs TRBV7-2 and TRBJ1-1; possible D gene TRBD1, 6 bases. V was clipped by 4 bases and J by 4 bases, with 13 bases between them. Germline V gene sequence: CDR1 SGHTA, CDR2 FQGNSA. The CDR3 is 14 residues long. The CDR3 loop is CASSSQGYGTEAFF. The DNA of the CDR3 is TGTGCCAGCAGCTCTCAGGGGTACGGCACTGAAGCTTTCTTT.

Only a few counts were recorded for this clonotype. This chain joins TRBV28 and TRBJ2-1; 7 nucleotides align to TRBD2. CDR1 and CDR2 (germline): MDHEN, SYDVKM. The CDR3 has 17 amino acids. Trimming cost V 5 bases and J 4 bases; bases outside gene matches: 14. The CDR3 is CASSMPRSSGRYNEQFF. CDR3 coding DNA: TGTGCCAGCAGTATGCCCCGAAGTAGCGGGCGTTACAATGAGCAGTTCTTC.

There are a few counts of this clonotype. The V call is TRBV7-2, the J call TRBJ2-7, with a weak D call TRBD2 (6 bases). Germline assignment: CDR1 SGHTA and CDR2 FQGNSA. The CDR3 sequence is 15 residues long. Trimming left V 5 bases short and J 3 bases short, with 17 bases between. For the CDR3, the DNA is TGTGCCAGCAGCGCCGGATCGGGAGATGGCTACGAGCAGTACTTC. It specifies CASSAGSGDGYEQYF.

This clonotype was detected a few times. This chain uses TRBV7-6 with TRBJ2-3; D is uncertain. V gave up 5 bases and J gave up 4 bases, with 16 bases separating them. Per the germline V gene, CDR1 is SGHVS and CDR2 is FNYEAQ. The CDR3 runs 15 residues. This chain's CDR3 is CASSPFKVLPDTQYF. DNA of the CDR3: TGTGCCAGCAGCCCCTTCAAGGTTCTCCCAGATACGCAGTATTTT.

This sequence joins TRBV10-3 and TRBJ1-4; maybe TRBD1 (5 bases). Trimming shortened V by 4 bases and J by 4 bases, and 13 bases separated the two germline ends. Looked up from germline, CDR1 is ENHRY and CDR2 is SYGVKD. CDR3 length: 15 amino acids. This CDR3 is CAISASRGLNEKLFF. The DNA of the CDR3 is TGTGCCATCAGTGCTTCGCGGGGCCTTAATGAAAAACTGTTTTTT.

This chain joins TRBV12-3 or TRBV12-4 and TRBJ2-1; TRBD2 matches at 7 bases. J was trimmed by 0 bases and V by 8 bases; bases with no gene match: 19. This CDR3 contains 19 residues. The CDR3 DNA sequence: TGTGCCAGCCCCCCGACCGGTGCGGGAGCGGTAAGCTCCTACAATGAGCAGTTCTTC. This encodes CASPPTGAGAVSSYNEQFF.

Here the CDR3 reads CSARAGTSGLYNEQFF. The CDR3 region has the DNA TGCAGTGCTAGAGCTGGGACTAGCGGACTCTACAATGAGCAGTTCTTC. V usage is TRBV20-1 and J usage is TRBJ2-1, with TRBD2 matching 11 bases. The CDR3 is 16 amino acids. The junction had 5 bases not matched to a gene; V was cut back by 1 base and J by 3 bases. Germline CDR1 and CDR2: DFQATT and SNEGSKA (reference sequence).

The gene calls are TRBV2 and TRBJ2-1; D unresolved. V lost 7 bases and J lost 3, with 13 bases in between. The CDR3 runs to 14 residues. Germline assignment: CDR1 SNHLY and CDR2 FYNNEI. CDR3 sequence reads: CASIEAAVYNEQFF. For the CDR3, the DNA is TGTGCCAGCATAGAGGCCGCGGTCTACAATGAGCAGTTCTTC.

This clonotype was picked up a small number of times. The CDR3 loop is CASSLGIVATNEKLFF. For the CDR3, the DNA is TGTGCCAGCAGCTTGGGGATCGTAGCAACTAATGAAAAACTGTTTTTT. The J gene is TRBJ1-4, the V gene TRBV11-2; D is ambiguous. Germline CDR1 SGHAT, CDR2 FQNNGV. The CDR3 spans 16 residues. V was clipped by 3 bases and J by 0 bases, with 11 bases between them.

The sample holds a few counts of this clonotype. The chain employs TRBV7-2 and TRBJ2-1; D unclear. This CDR3 has 14 amino acids. V lost 1 base and J lost 6, with 10 bases in between. From germline, CDR1 is SGHTA and CDR2 FQGNSA. The CDR3 region has the DNA TGTGCCAGCAGCTTAGTGGTCCTCTTCAATGAGCAGTTCTTC. Residues: CASSLVVLFNEQFF.

This clonotype occurred many times. The chain links TRBV7-2 to TRBJ2-3, with 9 bases matching TRBD1. Germline assignment: CDR1 SGHTA and CDR2 FQGNSA. This CDR3 has 17 amino acids. The junction had 13 bases not matched to a gene; V was cut back by 5 bases and J by 4 bases. CDR3 loop: CASSLRGGGQGSDTQYF. The DNA of the CDR3 is TGTGCCAGCAGCCTCCGGGGCGGGGGACAGGGTTCAGATACGCAGTATTTT. The variable domain in full, with the rest retrieved from reference TRBV7-2 and TRBJ2-3, is GAGVSQSPSNKVTEKGKDVELRCDPISGHTALYWYRQSLGQGLEFLIYFQGNSAPDKSGLPSDRFSAERTGGSVSTLTIQRTQQEDSAVYLCASSLRGGGQGSDTQYFGPGTRLTVL.

The genes are TRBV20-1 and TRBJ2-5, with 8 bases that match TRBD2. Germline CDR1 DFQATT, CDR2 SNEGSKA (reference sequence). This CDR3 spans 11 amino acids. CDR3 protein: CILGGGETQYF. CDR3 DNA: TGCATTCTCGGGGGGGGAGAGACCCAGTACTTC.

The chain is built from TRBV7-2 and TRBJ2-2; D possibly corresponds to TRBD2 (5 bases). Germline CDR1 is SGHTA and CDR2 is FQGNSA. The CDR3 length is 15 residues. V lost 2 bases and J lost 5, with 12 bases in between. DNA for the CDR3: TGTGCCAGCAGCTTACAAGGACTGGGGACCGGGGAGCTGTTTTTT. Translating gives CASSLQGLGTGELFF.

This clonotype occurred once. V gene TRBV25-1 combines with J gene TRBJ2-3; 7 nucleotides align to TRBD2. After removal of 7 bases from V and 10 bases from J, the junction contained 5 bases not matched to a gene. Per the germline V gene, CDR1 is MGHDK and CDR2 is SYGVNS. The CDR3 contains 11 residues. The CDR3 nucleotides read TGTGCCAGCAAGCGGGAAGGGGCGCAGTATTTT. It translates to CASKREGAQYF.

The rearrangement uses TRBV4-1 and TRBJ2-1; TRBD1 matches at 9 bases. In germline, CDR1 is MGHRA, CDR2 YSYEKL. The CDR3 consists of 15 residues. The trim removed 1 base at V and 4 bases at J, leaving 2 bases unmatched. DNA for the CDR3: TGCGCCAGCAGCCAAGTCGGACAGGGGTACAATGAGCAGTTCTTC. Encoded protein: CASSQVGQGYNEQFF.

The CDR3 sequence: CASSATGDGTQYF. The CDR3 coding sequence is TGTGCCAGCAGTGCGACAGGGGATGGGACCCAGTACTTC. The V gene is TRBV12-3 or TRBV12-4, the J gene TRBJ2-5; TRBD1 matches 8 bases. The CDR3 is 13 residues long. Trimming cost V 5 bases and J 7 bases; bases outside gene matches: 6.

This chain uses TRBV4-1 with TRBJ2-7, with D possibly matching TRBD2 (7 bases). The CDR3 has 15 amino acids. Germline lookup yields CDR1 MGHRA and CDR2 YSYEKL. V was trimmed by 4 bases and J by 4 bases, leaving 17 bases between them. CDR3 nucleotide sequence: TGCGCCAGCAGCCTCAAGGAGGGGGGGGCTTACGAGCAGTACTTC. This codes for CASSLKEGGAYEQYF.